This record looks at one T cell receptor beta chain sequence and its context. From germline, CDR1 is SGHKS and CDR2 YYEKEE (reference sequence). Between the trimmed V and J ends, which lost 2 bases and 0 bases, there was a span of 13 bases. The length of the CDR3 is 16 residues. TCRdb keeps only in-frame clones here, not all; method: immunoSEQ multiplex PCR. The table has 150,000 to 200,000 clones, 93% seen once. The sample comes from a study of T cell responses to AZD1222 COVID-19 vaccine. The starting material was peripheral blood, obtained on day 0 of AZD1222 vaccination. This TCR derives from an adult in good health. The V call is TRBV5-5, the J call TRBJ2-3; D is uncertain. The CDR3 region is CASSFYVLTSTDTQYF. CDR3 sequence (DNA): TGTGCCAGCAGCTTCTATGTCTTAACTAGCACAGATACGCAGTATTTT.